Listed here are 13 T cell receptor beta chains from one sample, sequenced in a study of shared clonotypes between healthy human individuals. The protocol was immunoSEQ multiplex PCR, while the TCRdb copy is restricted to in-frame clones and leaves out a portion. Among more than 400,000 clones, 95% to 97% were seen once, and the ten largest hold about 0.06%. The specimen was naive CD4+ T cells sorted from blood. The subset is: CD45RA+ positively selected. The receptors originated from a woman younger than 45 in good health.

The chain recombines TRBV5-1 with TRBJ2-7; the D gene could be TRBD1 or TRBD2 (5 bases each). Trimming took 0 bases from V and 7 from J, leaving 14 bases between them. CDR3 length: 14 residues. Looked up from germline, CDR1 is SGHRS and CDR2 is YFSETQ. The CDR3 region has the DNA TGCGCCAGCAGCTTGGAGACTGGGACGAGGGAGCAGTACTTC. It is translated as CASSLETGTREQYF.

This chain links TRBV18 with TRBJ2-1, with 13 bases lining up with TRBD2. This CDR3 contains 18 residues. The germline V gene encodes CDR1 KGHSH and CDR2 LQKENI. After removal of 2 bases from V and 5 bases from J, the junction contained 9 bases not matched to a gene. This CDR3 reads CASSPFSGTSGIHNEQFF. DNA of the CDR3: TGTGCCAGCTCACCATTTTCCGGGACTAGCGGGATTCACAATGAGCAGTTCTTC.

The rearrangement joins TRBV28 to TRBJ2-1; tentatively, D is TRBD2 (6 bases). Trimming pared 6 bases from V and 3 bases from J, leaving 21 bases between. CDR1 is MDHEN and CDR2 is SYDVKM in the germline V gene. This CDR3 has 17 amino acids. The CDR3 here is CASSLWASEFRYNEQFF. The CDR3 DNA reads as TGTGCCAGCAGCCTATGGGCTAGCGAATTCCGCTACAATGAGCAGTTCTTC.

The chain is built from TRBV5-8 and TRBJ1-4; weak D call: TRBD1 (5 bases). Per the germline V gene, CDR1 is SGHTS and CDR2 is YDEGEE. Trimming pared 4 bases from V and 0 bases from J, leaving 16 bases between. The CDR3 is 17 residues long. The CDR3 DNA sequence: TGTGCCAGCAGCCGAAGGAACACAGGCGCAACTAATGAAAAACTGTTTTTT. Translation: CASSRRNTGATNEKLFF. Filled out from reference TRBV5-8 and TRBJ1-4, the complete variable domain reads EAGVTQSPTHLIKTRGQQATLRCSPISGHTSVYWYQQALGLGLQFLLWYDEGEERNRGNFPPRFSGRQFPNYSSELNVNALELEDSALYLCASSRRNTGATNEKLFFGSGTQLSVL.

The chain uses TRBV28 and TRBJ1-5, with D possibly being TRBD1 (6 bases). The germline gives CDR1 MDHEN, CDR2 SYDVKM. The ends were cut back, 4 bases at V and 3 bases at J, with 13 bases in the middle. This CDR3 has 15 residues. CDR3 amino acids: CASSSPQGANQPQHF. DNA of the CDR3: TGTGCCAGCAGTTCCCCACAGGGAGCCAATCAGCCCCAGCATTTT.

V usage is TRBV5-6 and J usage is TRBJ2-2; TRBD2 matches 11 bases. The CDR3 spans 16 residues. With V trimmed by 0 bases and J by 5 bases, 3 bases remained unmatched. The V gene's germline CDR1 is SGHDT and CDR2 YYEEEE. CDR3 coding DNA: TGTGCCAGCAGCTTGGGACTAGCGGGATATACCGGGGAGCTGTTTTTT. It codes for CASSLGLAGYTGELFF.

V is TRBV27 and J is TRBJ1-1; D remains unclear. Germline loops: CDR1 MNHEY, CDR2 SMNVEV (reference sequence). Trimming stripped 5 bases from V and 0 bases from J, with 16 bases between. The CDR3 length is 16 residues. In DNA form, the CDR3 reads TGTGCCAGCAGTCCCTCCGGGTGGCGCCTGAACACTGAAGCTTTCTTT. Translation: CASSPSGWRLNTEAFF.

In DNA form, the CDR3 reads TGTGCCAGCAGTTTAGAGGGCATTGAAGCTTTCTTT. The encoded protein is CASSLEGIEAFF. This sequence joins TRBV28 and TRBJ1-1, with D hard to call. V was cut by 2 bases and J by 7 bases, with 8 bases left in between. There are 12 residues in the CDR3. Germline CDR1 reads MDHEN; CDR2 reads SYDVKM.

This clone has only one observation. This chain links TRBV7-2 with TRBJ2-5, with 11 bases that match TRBD2. The ends lost 5 bases at V and 1 base at J; junction bases unmatched: 15. The germline V gene has CDR1 SGHTA and CDR2 FQGNSA. The CDR3 runs 19 residues. CDR3 DNA: TGTGCCAGCAGCAACCCTACAACCGGGACTAGCGGCCTCCAAGAGACCCAGTACTTC. It specifies CASSNPTTGTSGLQETQYF.

This sequence joins TRBV28 and TRBJ1-5; 7 positions match TRBD1. V lost 9 bases, J lost 7 bases, and 6 bases stayed unmatched. The CDR3 sequence is 12 residues long. The germline V gene has CDR1 MDHEN and CDR2 SYDVKM. CDR3 sequence reads: CASAGGGQPQHF. CDR3 DNA: TGTGCCAGTGCAGGGGGAGGACAGCCCCAGCATTTT.

This chain joins TRBV2 and TRBJ1-4; D may be TRBD1 (6 bases). The CDR3 loop spans 15 amino acids. Germline CDR1 SNHLY, CDR2 FYNNEI. Trimming took off 7 bases at V and 3 bases at J, with 15 bases between the two ends. The CDR3 region is CASTPGAVANEKLFF. The CDR3 coding sequence is TGTGCCAGCACTCCAGGGGCGGTGGCTAATGAAAAACTGTTTTTT.

The chain combines TRBV28 with TRBJ1-1, with 12 nucleotides matching TRBD1. Germline V CDR1 and CDR2: MDHEN, SYDVKM. The trim removed 4 bases at V and 1 base at J, leaving 7 bases unmatched. The CDR3 is 17 residues long. The CDR3 loop is CASSSPGTGGQNTEAFF. As DNA, the CDR3 is TGTGCCAGCAGTTCTCCGGGGACAGGGGGCCAGAACACTGAAGCTTTCTTT.

The genes are TRBV6-1 and TRBJ2-6, with D unclear. CDR1 is MNHNS and CDR2 is SASEGT in the germline V gene. The CDR3 consists of 14 residues. V was trimmed by 5 bases and J by 0 bases, leaving 5 bases between them. This CDR3 is CASSRSSGANVLTF. The CDR3 DNA is TGTGCCAGCAGTAGATCCTCTGGGGCCAACGTCCTGACTTTC.